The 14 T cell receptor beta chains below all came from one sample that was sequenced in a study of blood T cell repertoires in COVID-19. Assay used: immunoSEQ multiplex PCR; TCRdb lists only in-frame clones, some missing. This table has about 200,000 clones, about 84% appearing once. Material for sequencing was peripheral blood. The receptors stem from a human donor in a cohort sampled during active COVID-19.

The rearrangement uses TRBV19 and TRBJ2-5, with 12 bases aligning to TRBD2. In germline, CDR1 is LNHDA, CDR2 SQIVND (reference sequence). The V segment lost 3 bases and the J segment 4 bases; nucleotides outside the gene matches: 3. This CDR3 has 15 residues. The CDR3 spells CASSIRGLAGETQYF. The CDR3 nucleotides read TGTGCCAGTAGTATCAGGGGACTAGCGGGAGAGACCCAGTACTTC.

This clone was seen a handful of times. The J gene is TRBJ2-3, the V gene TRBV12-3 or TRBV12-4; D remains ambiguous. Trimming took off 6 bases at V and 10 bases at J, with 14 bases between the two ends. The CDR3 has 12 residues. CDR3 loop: CASSPVGLAQYF. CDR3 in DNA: TGTGCCAGCAGCCCGGTCGGGTTGGCGCAGTATTTT.

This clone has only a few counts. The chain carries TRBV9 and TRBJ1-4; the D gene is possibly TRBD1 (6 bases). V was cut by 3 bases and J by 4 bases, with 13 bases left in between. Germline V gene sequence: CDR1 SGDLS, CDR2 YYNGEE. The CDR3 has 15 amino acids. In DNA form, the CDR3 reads TGTGCCAGCAGCGGCCGGGACACGAGTAATGAAAAACTGTTTTTT. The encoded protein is CASSGRDTSNEKLFF. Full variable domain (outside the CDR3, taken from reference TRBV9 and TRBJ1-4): DSGVTQTPKHLITATGQRVTLRCSPRSGDLSVYWYQQSLDQGLQFLIQYYNGEERAKGNILERFSAQQFPDLHSELNLSSLELGDSALYFCASSGRDTSNEKLFFGSGTQLSVL.

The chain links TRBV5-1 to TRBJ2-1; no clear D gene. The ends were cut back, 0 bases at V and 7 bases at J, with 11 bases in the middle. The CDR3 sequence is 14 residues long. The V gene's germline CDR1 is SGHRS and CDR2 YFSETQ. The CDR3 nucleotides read TGCGCCAGCAGCTTGGCTTTCACAGAAAATGAGCAGTTCTTC. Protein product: CASSLAFTENEQFF.

Here the CDR3 DNA reads TGTGCCAGCAGTTTAGGGGCAGGGGGTGCTCAGCCCCAGCATTTT. Protein product: CASSLGAGGAQPQHF. The V call is TRBV28, the J call TRBJ1-5; 7 nucleotides line up with TRBD1. The CDR3 spans 15 residues. The ends lost 2 bases at V and 6 bases at J; junction bases unmatched: 7. Germline V gene data show CDR1 as MDHEN and CDR2 as SYDVKM.

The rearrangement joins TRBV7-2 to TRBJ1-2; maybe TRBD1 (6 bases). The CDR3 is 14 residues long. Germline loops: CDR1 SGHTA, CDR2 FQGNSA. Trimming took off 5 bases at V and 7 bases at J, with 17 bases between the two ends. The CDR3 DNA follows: TGTGCCAGCAGCCCCAGCAGGGGTTGGGGTGGCTACACCTTC. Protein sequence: CASSPSRGWGGYTF.

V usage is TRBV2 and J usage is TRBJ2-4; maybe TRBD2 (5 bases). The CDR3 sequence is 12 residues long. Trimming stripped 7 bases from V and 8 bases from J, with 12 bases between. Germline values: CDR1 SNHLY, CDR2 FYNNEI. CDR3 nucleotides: TGTGCCAGCATCAAGGACGGGGACATTCAGTACTTC. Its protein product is CASIKDGDIQYF.

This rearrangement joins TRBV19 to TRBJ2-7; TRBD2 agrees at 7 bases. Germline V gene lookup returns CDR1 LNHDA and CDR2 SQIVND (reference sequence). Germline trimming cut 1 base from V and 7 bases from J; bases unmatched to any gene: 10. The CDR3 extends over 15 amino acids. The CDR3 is CASSIGFGEGWEQYF. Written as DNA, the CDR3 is TGTGCCAGTAGTATAGGGTTTGGGGAGGGCTGGGAGCAGTACTTC.

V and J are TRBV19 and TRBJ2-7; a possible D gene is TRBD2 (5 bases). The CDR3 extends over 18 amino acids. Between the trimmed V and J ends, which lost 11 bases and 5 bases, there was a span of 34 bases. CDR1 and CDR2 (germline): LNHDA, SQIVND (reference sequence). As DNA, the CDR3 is TGTGCCTTCCCTTATGGTGGTAGCGAGGGCGGAAAGTTCAACGAGCAGTACTTC. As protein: CAFPYGGSEGGKFNEQYF.

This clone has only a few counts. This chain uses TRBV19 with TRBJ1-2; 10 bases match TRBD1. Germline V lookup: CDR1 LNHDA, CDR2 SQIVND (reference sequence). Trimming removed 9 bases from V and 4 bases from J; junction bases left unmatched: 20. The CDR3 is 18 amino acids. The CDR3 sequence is CASSTPGTGEPLGYGYTF. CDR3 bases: TGTGCCAGCAGCACCCCGGGGACAGGGGAACCCTTAGGCTATGGCTACACCTTC.

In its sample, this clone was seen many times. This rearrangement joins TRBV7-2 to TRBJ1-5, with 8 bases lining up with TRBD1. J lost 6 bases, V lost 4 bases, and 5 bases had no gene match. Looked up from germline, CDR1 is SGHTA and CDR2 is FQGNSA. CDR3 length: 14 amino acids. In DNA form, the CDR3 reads TGTGCCAGCAGCTACACAGGGGGTGGTCAGCCCCAGCATTTT. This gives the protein CASSYTGGGQPQHF.

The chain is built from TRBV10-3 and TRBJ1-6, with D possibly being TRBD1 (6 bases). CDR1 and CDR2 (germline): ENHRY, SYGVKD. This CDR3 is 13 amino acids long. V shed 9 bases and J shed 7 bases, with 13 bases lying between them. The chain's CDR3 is CAIQGDGNSPLHF. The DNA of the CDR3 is TGTGCCATACAGGGTGACGGGAATTCACCCCTCCACTTT.

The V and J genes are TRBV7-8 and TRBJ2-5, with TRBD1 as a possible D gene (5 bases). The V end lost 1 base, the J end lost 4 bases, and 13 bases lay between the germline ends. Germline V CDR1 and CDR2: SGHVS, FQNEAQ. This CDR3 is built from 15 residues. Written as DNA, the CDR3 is TGTGCCAGCAGCTTAGTAGGTCAGGGTGTAGAGACCCAGTACTTC. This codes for CASSLVGQGVETQYF.

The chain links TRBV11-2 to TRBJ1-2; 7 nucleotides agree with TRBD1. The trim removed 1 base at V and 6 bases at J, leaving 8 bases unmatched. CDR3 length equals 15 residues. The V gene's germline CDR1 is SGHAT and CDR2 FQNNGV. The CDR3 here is CASSLVGPTGNGYTF. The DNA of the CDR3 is TGTGCCAGCAGCTTAGTAGGCCCGACAGGGAATGGCTACACCTTC. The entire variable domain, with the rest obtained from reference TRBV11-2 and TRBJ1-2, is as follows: EAGVAQSPRYKIIEKRQSVAFWCNPISGHATLYWYQQILGQGPKLLIQFQNNGVVDDSQLPKDRFSAERLKGVDSTLKIQPAKLEDSAVYLCASSLVGPTGNGYTFGSGTRLTVV.